These T cell receptor beta chains were read from a single sample in a study of blood T cell repertoires in COVID-19. This table comes from immunoSEQ multiplex PCR, and its TCRdb copy is limited to in-frame clones, with some not included. The sample lists 210,000 or so clones, approximately 83% occurring once. The sequenced sample was PBMCs or T cells enriched from blood (not recorded which). Receptors were obtained from a woman in her forties or fifties who had been exposed to COVID-19. CDR3s include the opening cysteine and the closing phenylalanine or tryptophan. A D gene is named only where the DNA matches it firmly. Not all rows give a size; the values are once, few, many and, for expanded clones, a class.

clone size | J gene | V gene | D gene | CDR3 protein | CDR3 DNA
- | TRBJ1-5 | TRBV11-2 | - | CASSLSSNQPQHF | TGTGCCAGCAGCTTGAGTAGCAATCAGCCCCAGCATTTT
once | TRBJ1-1 | TRBV18 | - | CASSPRVNTEAFF | TGTGCCAGCTCACCGAGGGTAAACACTGAAGCTTTCTTT
- | TRBJ2-7 | TRBV15 | - | CATSQVESSYEQYF | TGTGCCACCAGCCAGGTAGAGAGCTCCTACGAGCAGTACTTC
- | TRBJ1-2 | TRBV2 | TRBD1 | CASSVSLGQGVNYGYTF | TGTGCCAGCAGTGTGAGTTTGGGACAGGGAGTTAACTATGGCTACACCTTC
- | TRBJ1-1 | TRBV10-3 | - | CAISRPGNTEAFF | TGTGCCATCAGCCGACCGGGGAACACTGAAGCTTTCTTT
- | TRBJ1-5 | TRBV19 | TRBD1 | CASSTRQGSGQPQHF | TGTGCCAGTAGTACCCGACAGGGCTCGGGGCAGCCCCAGCATTTT
- | TRBJ2-7 | TRBV2 | - | CASSDSRSEQYF | TGTGCCAGCAGTGACTCGCGGTCTGAGCAGTACTTC
- | TRBJ2-1 | TRBV4-1 | TRBD2 | CASSPHSSGGGEQFF | TGCGCCAGCAGCCCTCATTCTAGCGGGGGGGGTGAGCAGTTCTTC
- | TRBJ2-1 | TRBV5-1 | - | CASSLVQTVPNEQFF | TGCGCCAGCAGCTTGGTCCAGACAGTGCCTAATGAGCAGTTCTTC
once | TRBJ1-1 | TRBV10-1 | - | CASSEFGNTEAFF | TGCGCCAGCAGTGAGTTCGGGAACACTGAAGCTTTCTTT
- | TRBJ1-6 | TRBV5-6 | - | CASSGRRGSPLHF | TGTGCCAGCAGCGGCCGGAGGGGTTCACCCCTCCACTTT
- | TRBJ2-1 | TRBV5-5 | TRBD1 | CASSFLRGTSYNEQFF | TGTGCCAGCAGCTTCCTCAGGGGGACCTCCTACAATGAGCAGTTCTTC
- | TRBJ2-2 | TRBV19 | - | CASREGRGVDTGELFF | TGTGCCAGTAGGGAAGGAAGAGGAGTTGACACCGGGGAGCTGTTTTTT
- | TRBJ2-7 | TRBV29-1 | TRBD1 | CSAAGGMSYEQYF | TGCAGCGCGGCAGGGGGCATGAGCTACGAGCAGTACTTC
- | TRBJ1-5 | TRBV3-1/TRBV3-2 | TRBD1 | CASSLGQGGQPQHF | TGTGCCAGCAGCCTAGGACAGGGGGGTCAGCCCCAGCATTTT
- | TRBJ2-3 | TRBV5-6 | TRBD1 | CASSLGLATGAPSTDTQYF | TGTGCCAGCAGCTTAGGGCTGGCAACAGGGGCACCTAGCACAGATACGCAGTATTTT
- | TRBJ1-2 | TRBV15 | - | CATSQLPGVFYGYTF | TGTGCCACCAGCCAGTTGCCAGGGGTCTTCTATGGCTACACCTTC
- | TRBJ1-2 | TRBV19 | - | CASSIPPRVGYTF | TGTGCCAGTAGTATCCCCCCCCGTGTTGGCTACACCTTC
- | TRBJ1-5 | TRBV2 | - | CASTVGRGNQPQHF | TGTGCCAGCACGGTGGGCAGGGGCAATCAGCCCCAGCATTTT
- | TRBJ2-6 | TRBV7-9 | TRBD1 | CASTRTGGANVLTF | TGTGCCAGCACCCGGACAGGGGGGGCCAACGTCCTGACTTTC